This note documents a single T cell receptor beta chain sequence. The data derive from a study of T cell repertoires in cytomegalovirus infection. MiXCR, applied by TCRdb to the reads, yields one record per CDR3 protein. The sample includes under 300,000 distinct CDR3 sequences, roughly an eighth of them seen just once. With V trimmed by 3 bases and J by 3 bases, 8 bases remained unmatched. The CDR3 consists of 14 residues. CDR1 is DFQATT, CDR2 SNEGSKA, per germline (reference sequence). The clonotype comes from a human donor in good health (CMV status not recorded). Some clones in this sample may be carry-over from other donors' samples. V and J are TRBV20-1 and TRBJ2-7; TRBD1 matches 7 bases. The sequenced material came from PBMCs. The CDR3 nucleotides read TGCAGTGCTAGGTCCGGGACAGTTTACTACGAGCAGTACTTC. Its protein product is CSARSGTVYYEQYF.